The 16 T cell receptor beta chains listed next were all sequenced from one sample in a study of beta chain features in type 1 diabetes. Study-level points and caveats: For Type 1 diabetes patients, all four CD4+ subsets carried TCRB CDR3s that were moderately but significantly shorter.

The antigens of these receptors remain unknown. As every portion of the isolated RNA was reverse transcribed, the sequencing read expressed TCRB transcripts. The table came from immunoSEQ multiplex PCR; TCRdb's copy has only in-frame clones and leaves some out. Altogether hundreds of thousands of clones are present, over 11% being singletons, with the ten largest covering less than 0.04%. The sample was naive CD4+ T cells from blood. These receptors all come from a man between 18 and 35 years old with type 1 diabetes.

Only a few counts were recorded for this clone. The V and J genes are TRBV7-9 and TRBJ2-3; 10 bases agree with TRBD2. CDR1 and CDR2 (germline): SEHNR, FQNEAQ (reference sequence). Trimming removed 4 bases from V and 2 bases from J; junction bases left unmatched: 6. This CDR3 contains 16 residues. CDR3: CASSSPSGGITDTQYF. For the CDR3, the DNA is TGTGCCAGCAGCTCACCTAGCGGGGGCATCACAGATACGCAGTATTTT.

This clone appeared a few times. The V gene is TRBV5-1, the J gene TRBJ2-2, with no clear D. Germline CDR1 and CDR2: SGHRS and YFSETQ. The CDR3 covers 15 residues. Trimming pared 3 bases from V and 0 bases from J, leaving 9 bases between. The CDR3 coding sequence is TGCGCCAGCAGCTCAGAGGCCGCGAACACCGGGGAGCTGTTTTTT. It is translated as CASSSEAANTGELFF.

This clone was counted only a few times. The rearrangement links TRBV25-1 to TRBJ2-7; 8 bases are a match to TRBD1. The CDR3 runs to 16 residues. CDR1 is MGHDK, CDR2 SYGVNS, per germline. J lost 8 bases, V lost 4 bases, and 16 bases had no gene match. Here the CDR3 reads CASSAVAQGARTKQYF. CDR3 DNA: TGTGCCAGCAGTGCCGTCGCTCAGGGGGCAAGGACCAAGCAGTACTTC.

CDR3 DNA: TGCGCCAGCAGCCAACCTACGACAACCAATGAGCAGTTCTTC. This gives the protein CASSQPTTTNEQFF. The chain joins TRBV4-1 to TRBJ2-1, with unresolved D. The CDR3 sequence is 14 residues long. V was shortened by 2 bases and J by 6 bases, with 11 bases between the two germline ends. Germline values: CDR1 MGHRA, CDR2 YSYEKL.

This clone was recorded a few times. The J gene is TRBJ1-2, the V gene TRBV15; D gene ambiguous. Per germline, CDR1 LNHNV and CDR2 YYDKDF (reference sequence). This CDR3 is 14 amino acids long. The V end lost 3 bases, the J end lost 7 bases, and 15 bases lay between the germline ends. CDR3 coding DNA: TGTGCCACCAGCAGGGTGCCGGTCTCGGGTGGCTACACCTTC. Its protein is CATSRVPVSGGYTF.

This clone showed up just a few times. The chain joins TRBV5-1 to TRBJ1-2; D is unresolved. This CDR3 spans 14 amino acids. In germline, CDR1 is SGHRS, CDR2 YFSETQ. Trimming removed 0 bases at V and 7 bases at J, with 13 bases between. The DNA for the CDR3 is TGCGCCAGCAGCTTGGAGGATCCTGTGAGTGGCTACACCTTC. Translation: CASSLEDPVSGYTF.

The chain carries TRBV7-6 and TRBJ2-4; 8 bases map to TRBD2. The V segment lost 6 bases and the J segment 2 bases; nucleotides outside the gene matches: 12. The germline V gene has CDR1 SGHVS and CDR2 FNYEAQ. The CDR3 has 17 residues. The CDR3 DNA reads TGTGCCAGCAGTCCTGCTCAGCGGGAGTCCCCCAAAAACATTCAGTACTTC. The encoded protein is CASSPAQRESPKNIQYF.

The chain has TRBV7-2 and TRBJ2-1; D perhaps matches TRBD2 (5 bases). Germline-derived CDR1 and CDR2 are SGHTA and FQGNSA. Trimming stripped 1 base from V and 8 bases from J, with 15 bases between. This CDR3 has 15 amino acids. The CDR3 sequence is CASSLGPRTRDEQFF. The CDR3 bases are TGTGCCAGCAGCTTAGGGCCTAGAACTAGGGATGAGCAGTTCTTC.

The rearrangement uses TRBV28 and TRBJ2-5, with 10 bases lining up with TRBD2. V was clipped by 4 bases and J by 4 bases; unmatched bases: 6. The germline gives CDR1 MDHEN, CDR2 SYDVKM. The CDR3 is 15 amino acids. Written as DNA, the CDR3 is TGTGCCAGCAGTTCAGCGGGGGGGCCGGGAGAGACCCAGTACTTC. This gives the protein CASSSAGGPGETQYF.

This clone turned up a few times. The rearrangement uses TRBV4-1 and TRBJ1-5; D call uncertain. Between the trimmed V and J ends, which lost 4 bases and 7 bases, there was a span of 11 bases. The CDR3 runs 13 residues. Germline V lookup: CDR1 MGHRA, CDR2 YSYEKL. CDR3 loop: CASSREWGQPQHF. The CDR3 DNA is TGCGCCAGCAGCCGTGAGTGGGGACAGCCCCAGCATTTT.

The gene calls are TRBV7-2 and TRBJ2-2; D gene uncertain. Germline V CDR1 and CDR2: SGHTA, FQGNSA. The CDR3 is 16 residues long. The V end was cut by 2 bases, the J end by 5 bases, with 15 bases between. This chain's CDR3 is CASSLTKTAATGELFF. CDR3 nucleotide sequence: TGTGCCAGCAGCTTAACTAAAACGGCAGCTACCGGGGAGCTGTTTTTT.

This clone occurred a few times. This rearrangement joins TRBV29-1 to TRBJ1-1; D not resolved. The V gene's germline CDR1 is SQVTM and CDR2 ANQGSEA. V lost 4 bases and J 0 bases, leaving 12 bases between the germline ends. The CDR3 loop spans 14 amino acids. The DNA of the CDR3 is TGCAGCGTTGGGACCGGACCTATGAACACTGAAGCTTTCTTT. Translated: CSVGTGPMNTEAFF.

The CDR3 region is CAITGTSGSHQYF. CDR3 coding DNA: TGTGCCATCACCGGGACTAGCGGCTCGCACCAGTACTTC. The chain combines TRBV7-2 with TRBJ2-5; 11 bases fit TRBD2. V shed 10 bases and J 10 bases; nucleotides not matched to a gene: 11. CDR1 and CDR2 from the germline V gene are SGHTA and FQGNSA. This CDR3 spans 13 amino acids.

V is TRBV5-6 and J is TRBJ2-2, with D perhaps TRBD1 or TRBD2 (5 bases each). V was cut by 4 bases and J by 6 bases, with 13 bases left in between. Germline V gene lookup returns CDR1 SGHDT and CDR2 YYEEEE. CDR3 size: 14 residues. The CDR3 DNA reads TGTGCCAGCAGCCTGGGACCCAGCTCCGGGGAGCTGTTTTTT. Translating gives CASSLGPSSGELFF.

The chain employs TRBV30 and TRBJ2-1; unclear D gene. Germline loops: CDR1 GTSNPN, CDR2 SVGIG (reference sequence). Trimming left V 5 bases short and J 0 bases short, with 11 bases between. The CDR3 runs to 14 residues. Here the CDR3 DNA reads TGTGCCTGGGCAGAGGCTAGCTCCTACAATGAGCAGTTCTTC. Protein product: CAWAEASSYNEQFF. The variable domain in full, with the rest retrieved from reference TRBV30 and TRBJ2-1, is SQTIHQWPATLVQPVGSPLSLECTVEGTSNPNLYWYRQAAGRGLQLLFYSVGIGQISSEVPQNLSASRPQDRQFILSSKKLLLSDSGFYLCAWAEASSYNEQFFGPGTRLTVL.

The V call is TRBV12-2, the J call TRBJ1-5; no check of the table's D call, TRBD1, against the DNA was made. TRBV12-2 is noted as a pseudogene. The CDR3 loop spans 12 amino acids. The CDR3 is CASRDRGQPQHF. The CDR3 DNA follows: TGTGCAAGTCGCGACAGGGGACAGCCCCAGCATTTT.